This record covers a single TCR beta chain. Its binding antigen is unknown. Nothing much larger sits one base from this clone, and base qualities are not available. In the germline V gene (reference sequence), CDR1 corresponds to MNHEY and CDR2 to SMNVEV. V lost 10 bases and J lost 6 bases; the stretch between them is 22 bases long. Counted from cysteine to phenylalanine, this CDR3 has 15 amino acids. Solely the CDR3 DNA is kept, with 45 bases framed from the first base. The data belong to a study of blood T cells in healthy people across ages (dated by TCRdb to 2015 to 2017). With regard to the full study: In model experiments, template switching captured about one uniquely barcoded TCR beta cDNA molecule for every two T cells. Age-related changes in TCR beta repertoire diversity were measured in the study by deep sequencing normalized with unique cDNA molecular identifiers. The donors were split into four age groups: young (average 16 years), middle-aged (39), aged (roughly 68) and long-lived (roughly 80). To avoid experimental bias, donors of different ages were distributed randomly across sequencing lanes. The study analyzed two additional independent replicas of 1 million unique cDNA reads from the same blood draw for two donors, one aged 18 to 30 and one aged 80 or older. The paper as a whole reports these results and caveats: Observed TCR beta diversity per million T cells fell roughly linearly with age, and a significant reduction was already apparent by age about 43. Observed TCR beta diversity correlated strongly with the percentage of naive T cells measured by flow cytometry. Because donor CMV infection status was unknown, age-related changes in expanded clonotypes were potentially confounded. Estimates of total diversity from one million sequenced T cells were regarded as lower bounds and underestimates. Compared with the aged group, more naive CD4+ T cells, fewer expanded clones and increased TCR diversity were shown by the long-lived group, suggesting age selection. Because profiling used bulk unsorted PBMCs, naive and antigen-experienced compartments could not be compared conclusively.

The method behind the library was 5' RACE. The sequencing machine was an Illumina HiSeq 2500. The second PCR ran for about 6 to 12 cycles and used a J-beta primer mix along with a sample-barcoded 5' primer. A unique molecular identifier was introduced onto each TCR beta cDNA molecule by a template-switch 5' adaptor carrying 12 random nucleotides. Each sample yielded at least 2.5 million CDR3-containing paired-end reads. The Mint cDNA synthesis kit, primed by a TRBC-specific oligonucleotide, was used to synthesize first-strand cDNA from all RNA. After uracil-DNA glycosylase treatment, a first 18-cycle PCR used universal primers M1SS and BC2_uni_R on all cDNA. For the original study's pipeline: For normalization, 1 million high-quality reads, each with a distinct molecular identifier, were randomly selected from each sample. Reads with shared molecular identifiers were discarded instead of being binned into consensus sequences. MiTCR, run with a Q25 quality threshold and the strictest error-elimination algorithm, handled CDR3 identification, clonotype clustering and error correction. A nonparametric unseen species model with Euler transformation was used to estimate a lower bound on total TCR beta diversity. TCRdb cleaned the public reads at Q25 with fastp, built clones with MiXCR and kept in-frame beta chains. A single entry per CDR3 protein holds the most common genes and DNA from its merged rows. TCRdb's processing, not the study's, gives the V and J calls here. Within this sample are 500,000 to 600,000 distinct CDR3 sequences, with approximately 30% of them counted one time only. The top ten clonotypes cover roughly 20% of the sample.

The donors were roughly 40 Caucasian individuals from Russia, aged roughly 6 to 90 years, who were systemically healthy. About 10 milliliters of peripheral blood were drawn from each donor into EDTA-treated Vacutainer tubes. Ficoll-Paque density-gradient centrifugation was used to isolate PBMCs, with at least 6.5 million per sample. Trizol reagent was used to extract total RNA from PBMCs, with at least 5 micrograms per sample. The percentages of naive CD45RAhigh/CD27high T cells were determined by flow cytometry on a PBMC aliquot from every donor. The sequence is built from TRBV27 and TRBJ2-1; the D gene is perhaps TRBD2, on 6 matching bases. The sample was blood. The receptor was derived from a woman in her 70s in good health. The CDR3: CATSTRGMGINEQFF. The nucleotide sequence is TGTGCCACCTCGACGCGGGGTATGGGGATCAATGAGCAGTTCTTC.